Listed below are T cell receptor beta chains from one sample, sequenced in a study of neurological immune-mediated disorders. Using its own MiXCR run on the 5' RACE reads, TCRdb lists one record per CDR3 protein. The sample records about 43,000 distinct CDR3 sequences, about an eighth being singletons. Sequencing was performed on PBMCs. These receptors were collected from a female donor in good health. The CDR3 runs from the conserved cysteine through the conserved F or W. A D gene is named only where the DNA matches it firmly. Clone sizes are given selectively: once, few, many, or a class where the clone is expanded.

d_call: .
v_call: TRBV3-1
j_call: TRBJ1-6
clone_size: medium-sized
cdr3_nt: TGTGCCAGCAGCCAGCGACTTGATTCACCCCTCCACTTT
cdr3_aa: CASSQRLDSPLHF

d_call: .
v_call: TRBV3-1
j_call: TRBJ1-5
clone_size: many
cdr3_nt: TGTGCCAGCAGCCAAGGGGTGGGGAACAGTGCAAGTCCCCAGCATTTT
cdr3_aa: CASSQGVGNSASPQHF

d_call: .
v_call: TRBV12-3/TRBV12-4
j_call: TRBJ2-1
clone_size: many
cdr3_nt: TGTGCCAGCAGGGGGGAAGACAATGAGCAGTTCTTC
cdr3_aa: CASRGEDNEQFF

d_call: .
v_call: TRBV7-9
j_call: TRBJ1-2
clone_size: many
cdr3_nt: TGTGCCAGCAGCTACACGTATGGCTACACCTTC
cdr3_aa: CASSYTYGYTF

d_call: TRBD1
v_call: TRBV20-1
j_call: TRBJ2-3
clone_size: many
cdr3_nt: TGCAGTGCTAGAACAACAGGGGGCAGGGGGCTAGCCCCCCTAGATACGCAGTATTTT
cdr3_aa: CSARTTGGRGLAPLDTQYF

d_call: TRBD2
v_call: TRBV2
j_call: TRBJ2-5
clone_size: many
cdr3_nt: TGTGCCAGCAGCCTAGGGGGACTAGCGGTCCAAGAGACCCAGTACTTC
cdr3_aa: CASSLGGLAVQETQYF

d_call: .
v_call: TRBV5-1
j_call: TRBJ2-5
clone_size: many
cdr3_nt: TGCGCCAGCAGCTTGGGGGTACATCAAGAGACCCAGTACTTC
cdr3_aa: CASSLGVHQETQYF

d_call: TRBD1
v_call: TRBV5-1
j_call: TRBJ2-5
clone_size: many
cdr3_nt: TGCGCCAGCAGCTTGGGGACAGGGGGATGGACCCAGTACTTC
cdr3_aa: CASSLGTGGWTQYF

d_call: .
v_call: TRBV29-1
j_call: TRBJ1-1
clone_size: many
cdr3_nt: TGCAGCGCGGGGGGGCCTACAGCAAGGGGGAACACTGAAGCTTTCTTT
cdr3_aa: CSAGGPTARGNTEAFF

d_call: TRBD1
v_call: TRBV6-5
j_call: TRBJ2-7
clone_size: many
cdr3_nt: TGTGCCAGCAGTAAAAACAGGGGCCCCTACGAGCAGTACTTC
cdr3_aa: CASSKNRGPYEQYF

d_call: .
v_call: TRBV5-1
j_call: TRBJ2-1
clone_size: many
cdr3_nt: TGCGCCAGCAGCTTGGCAACGAGCTCCTACAATGAGCAGTTCTTC
cdr3_aa: CASSLATSSYNEQFF

d_call: .
v_call: TRBV5-1
j_call: TRBJ2-2
clone_size: medium-sized
cdr3_nt: TGCGCCAGCAGATGGGGGGCGAACACCGGGGAGCTGTTTTTT
cdr3_aa: CASRWGANTGELFF

d_call: .
v_call: TRBV14
j_call: TRBJ2-2
clone_size: many
cdr3_nt: TGTGCCACCCGACCGACGAACACCGGGGAGCTGTTTTTT
cdr3_aa: CATRPTNTGELFF

d_call: .
v_call: TRBV7-8
j_call: TRBJ2-4
clone_size: many
cdr3_nt: TGTGCCAGCAGCCCACCCAAAGAAAACATTCAGTACTTC
cdr3_aa: CASSPPKENIQYF

d_call: .
v_call: TRBV7-8
j_call: TRBJ1-1
clone_size: many
cdr3_nt: TGTGCCAGCAGCTTAATTGCAGGTTTGAACACTGAAGCTTTCTTT
cdr3_aa: CASSLIAGLNTEAFF

d_call: .
v_call: TRBV5-1
j_call: TRBJ1-1
clone_size: .
cdr3_nt: TGCGCCAGCAGCTTGGTTGGGGGTGTCCCTAAAGCTTTCTTC
cdr3_aa: CASSLVGGVPKAFF

d_call: .
v_call: TRBV5-1
j_call: TRBJ2-3
clone_size: many
cdr3_nt: TGCGCCAGCAGCCTACGCGCAGATACGCAGTATTTT
cdr3_aa: CASSLRADTQYF

d_call: .
v_call: TRBV15
j_call: TRBJ1-5
clone_size: few
cdr3_nt: TGTAGCAATCAGCCCCAGCATTTT
cdr3_aa: CSNQPQHF

d_call: .
v_call: TRBV29-1
j_call: TRBJ1-2
clone_size: many
cdr3_nt: TGCAGCGTTGAGGGTCAGGGGAATGGCTACACCTTC
cdr3_aa: CSVEGQGNGYTF

d_call: .
v_call: TRBV6-2/TRBV6-3
j_call: TRBJ2-5
clone_size: many
cdr3_nt: TGTGCCAGCGTAAAATTCGGGTTTGAAGAGACCCAGTACTTC
cdr3_aa: CASVKFGFEETQYF

d_call: TRBD1
v_call: TRBV9
j_call: TRBJ1-1
clone_size: many
cdr3_nt: TGTGCCAGCAGCGGACGAGGGACAGGGTCCACTGAAGCTTTCTTT
cdr3_aa: CASSGRGTGSTEAFF

d_call: TRBD1
v_call: TRBV4-1
j_call: TRBJ2-5
clone_size: many
cdr3_nt: TGCGCCAGCAGTGGGAGCCGACAGGGAAGCCGGGAGACCCAGTACTTC
cdr3_aa: CASSGSRQGSRETQYF

d_call: TRBD2
v_call: TRBV11-3
j_call: TRBJ2-1
clone_size: .
cdr3_nt: TGTGCCAGCAGCTTAGGTGGGACTAGAGCGTACAATGAGCAGTTCTTC
cdr3_aa: CASSLGGTRAYNEQFF

d_call: .
v_call: TRBV12-3/TRBV12-4
j_call: TRBJ1-1
clone_size: many
cdr3_nt: TGTGCCAGCAGTGAGGGGTTGAACACTGAAGCTTTCTTT
cdr3_aa: CASSEGLNTEAFF

d_call: TRBD2
v_call: TRBV5-1
j_call: TRBJ2-7
clone_size: many
cdr3_nt: TGCGCCAGCAGCTTGCGGGCGGGAGGGCCCTACGAGCAGTACTTC
cdr3_aa: CASSLRAGGPYEQYF

d_call: TRBD1
v_call: TRBV29-1
j_call: TRBJ1-1
clone_size: .
cdr3_nt: TGCAGCACTTACGGACAGGCCAACACTGAAGCTTTCTTT
cdr3_aa: CSTYGQANTEAFF

d_call: .
v_call: TRBV5-5
j_call: TRBJ2-7
clone_size: many
cdr3_nt: TGTGCCAGCAGCCTCGGGACCTACGAGCAGTACTTC
cdr3_aa: CASSLGTYEQYF

d_call: .
v_call: TRBV7-2
j_call: TRBJ2-1
clone_size: many
cdr3_nt: TGTGCCAGCAGCTTGGCCTTTGGGAATGAGCAGTTCTTC
cdr3_aa: CASSLAFGNEQFF

d_call: .
v_call: TRBV21-1
j_call: TRBJ1-2
clone_size: many
cdr3_nt: TGTGCCAGCAGCAAAGGCGGGGGACAGGGGGATGGCTACACCTTC
cdr3_aa: CASSKGGGQGDGYTF

d_call: .
v_call: TRBV11-2
j_call: TRBJ1-1
clone_size: many
cdr3_nt: TGTGCCAGCAGCTTAGATCCGGGGGGCAAGACTGAAGCTTTCTTT
cdr3_aa: CASSLDPGGKTEAFF

d_call: TRBD1
v_call: TRBV12-3/TRBV12-4
j_call: TRBJ2-3
clone_size: .
cdr3_nt: TGTGCCAGCAGTTTCGGACAGGGCTTGGATACGCAGTATTTT
cdr3_aa: CASSFGQGLDTQYF

d_call: .
v_call: TRBV12-3/TRBV12-4
j_call: TRBJ1-6
clone_size: .
cdr3_nt: TGTGCCAGCGGGGGACGGAATTCACCCCTACACTTT
cdr3_aa: CASGGRNSPLHF

d_call: TRBD1
v_call: TRBV5-1
j_call: TRBJ2-7
clone_size: many
cdr3_nt: TGCGCCAGCAGCATACAGGGGCCCCCTTCCTACGAGCAGTACTTC
cdr3_aa: CASSIQGPPSYEQYF

d_call: .
v_call: TRBV5-1
j_call: TRBJ1-1
clone_size: .
cdr3_nt: TGCGCCAGAAGCTTGGTAGGGGGACAAACTTTCTTT
cdr3_aa: CARSLVGGQTFF

d_call: TRBD2
v_call: TRBV14
j_call: TRBJ2-3
clone_size: many
cdr3_nt: TGTGCCAGCAGCCCTCAAAGCGGGGGGGCTGGAGATACGCAGTATTTT
cdr3_aa: CASSPQSGGAGDTQYF

d_call: .
v_call: TRBV29-1
j_call: TRBJ2-3
clone_size: many
cdr3_nt: TGCAGCGTTGAAGAAGGGGGGGGAGATACGCAGTATTTT
cdr3_aa: CSVEEGGGDTQYF

d_call: .
v_call: TRBV24-1
j_call: TRBJ2-1
clone_size: medium-sized
cdr3_nt: TGTGCCACCAGTGATATCAAGAGGGGTGGTGAGCAGTTCTTC
cdr3_aa: CATSDIKRGGEQFF

d_call: .
v_call: TRBV5-1
j_call: TRBJ2-7
clone_size: many
cdr3_nt: TGCGCCAGCAGCTTATTAGACAGGACCGTCGACGAGCAGTACTTC
cdr3_aa: CASSLLDRTVDEQYF

d_call: .
v_call: TRBV20-1
j_call: TRBJ2-3
clone_size: many
cdr3_nt: TGCAGTGCTAGCGGAGGGGGGACAGATACGCAGTATTTT
cdr3_aa: CSASGGGTDTQYF

d_call: .
v_call: TRBV3-1
j_call: TRBJ2-1
clone_size: many
cdr3_nt: TGTGCCAGCAGCCGACCTCCCTCGAGCGGGCGTAATGAGCAGTTCTTC
cdr3_aa: CASSRPPSSGRNEQFF

d_call: .
v_call: TRBV29-1
j_call: TRBJ1-1
clone_size: many
cdr3_nt: TGCAGCGTTGTCACAGCCCCATTCTTCGGTGAAGCTTTCTTT
cdr3_aa: CSVVTAPFFGEAFF

d_call: .
v_call: TRBV20-1
j_call: TRBJ1-4
clone_size: many
cdr3_nt: TGCAGTGCTAGAGATAAGGGGCAGGGCGCGACACTGTTTTTT
cdr3_aa: CSARDKGQGATLFF

d_call: .
v_call: TRBV20-1
j_call: TRBJ2-5
clone_size: many
cdr3_nt: TGCAGTGCTAGCGGGGAGACCCAGTACTTC
cdr3_aa: CSASGETQYF

d_call: .
v_call: TRBV28
j_call: TRBJ2-5
clone_size: many
cdr3_nt: TGTGCCAGCAGTCCAGGGGACCAAGAGACCCAGTACTTC
cdr3_aa: CASSPGDQETQYF

d_call: .
v_call: TRBV14
j_call: TRBJ2-2
clone_size: many
cdr3_nt: TGTGCCAGCAGCCAAATTCTGCCAGGGGACACCGGGGAGCTGTTTTTT
cdr3_aa: CASSQILPGDTGELFF

d_call: TRBD1
v_call: TRBV12-3/TRBV12-4
j_call: TRBJ1-2
clone_size: many
cdr3_nt: TGTGCCAGCAGTTTTTCGGGACAGATTAACTATGGCTACACCTTC
cdr3_aa: CASSFSGQINYGYTF

d_call: .
v_call: TRBV12-3/TRBV12-4
j_call: TRBJ2-7
clone_size: many
cdr3_nt: TGTGCCAGCAGTACCGACGACAGACCCTACGAGCAGTACTTC
cdr3_aa: CASSTDDRPYEQYF

d_call: TRBD2
v_call: TRBV5-1
j_call: TRBJ2-7
clone_size: many
cdr3_nt: TGCGCCAGCAGCTTTGGCGGGGGCTACGAGCAGTACTTC
cdr3_aa: CASSFGGGYEQYF

d_call: .
v_call: TRBV5-1
j_call: TRBJ1-3
clone_size: many
cdr3_nt: TGCGCCAGCAGCTTGGTGGCAGGGAATAATGGAAACACCATATATTTT
cdr3_aa: CASSLVAGNNGNTIYF

d_call: .
v_call: TRBV5-1
j_call: TRBJ1-6
clone_size: many
cdr3_nt: TGCGCCAGCAGCTTTGAGGGAAATTCACCCCTCCACTTT
cdr3_aa: CASSFEGNSPLHF

d_call: TRBD2
v_call: TRBV12-3/TRBV12-4
j_call: TRBJ2-1
clone_size: many
cdr3_nt: TGTGCCAGCAGGACTAGCGGGAGTTACAATGAGCAGTTCTTC
cdr3_aa: CASRTSGSYNEQFF

d_call: .
v_call: TRBV9
j_call: TRBJ2-1
clone_size: many
cdr3_nt: TGTGCCAGCAGCGCCCGGACTACTTCCAATGAGCAGTTCTTC
cdr3_aa: CASSARTTSNEQFF